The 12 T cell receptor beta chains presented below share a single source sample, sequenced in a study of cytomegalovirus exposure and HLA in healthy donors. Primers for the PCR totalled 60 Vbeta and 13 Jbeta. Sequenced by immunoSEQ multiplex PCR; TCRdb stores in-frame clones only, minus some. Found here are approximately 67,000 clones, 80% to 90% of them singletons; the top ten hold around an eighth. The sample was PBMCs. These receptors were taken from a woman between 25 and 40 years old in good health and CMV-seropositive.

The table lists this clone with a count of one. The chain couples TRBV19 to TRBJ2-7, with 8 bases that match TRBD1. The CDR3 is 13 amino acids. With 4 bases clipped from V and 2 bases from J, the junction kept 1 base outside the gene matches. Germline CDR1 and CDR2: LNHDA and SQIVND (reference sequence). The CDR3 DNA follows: TGTGCCAGTAGTAGACAGGGGACCTACGAGCAGTACTTC. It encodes CASSRQGTYEQYF.

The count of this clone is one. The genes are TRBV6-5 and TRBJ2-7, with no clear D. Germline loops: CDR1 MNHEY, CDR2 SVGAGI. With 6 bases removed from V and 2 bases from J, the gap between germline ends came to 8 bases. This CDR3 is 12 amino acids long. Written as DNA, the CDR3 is TGTGCCAGCAGCCAGGATACCTACGAGCAGTACTTC. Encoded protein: CASSQDTYEQYF.

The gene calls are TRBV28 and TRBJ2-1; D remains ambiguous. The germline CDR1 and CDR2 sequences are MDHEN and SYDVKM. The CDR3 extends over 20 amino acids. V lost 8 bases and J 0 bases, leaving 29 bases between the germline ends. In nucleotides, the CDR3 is TGTGCCAGCTGCCGTTGGAGTTCCCCCTCTTTAAGGAGCTCCTACAATGAGCAGTTCTTC. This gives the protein CASCRWSSPSLRSSYNEQFF.

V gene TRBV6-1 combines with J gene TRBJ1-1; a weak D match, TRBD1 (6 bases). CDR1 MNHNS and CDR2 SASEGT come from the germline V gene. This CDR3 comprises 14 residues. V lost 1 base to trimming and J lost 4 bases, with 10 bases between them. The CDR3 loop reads CASSEGPRGTEAFF. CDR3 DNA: TGTGCCAGCAGTGAAGGCCCCAGGGGCACTGAAGCTTTCTTT.

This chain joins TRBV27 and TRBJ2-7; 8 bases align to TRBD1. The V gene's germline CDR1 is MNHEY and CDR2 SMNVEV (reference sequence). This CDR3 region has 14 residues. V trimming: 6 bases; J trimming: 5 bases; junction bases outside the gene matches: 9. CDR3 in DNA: TGTGCCAGCAGACTTGGGCAGGGGGCCCACGAGCAGTACTTC. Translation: CASRLGQGAHEQYF.

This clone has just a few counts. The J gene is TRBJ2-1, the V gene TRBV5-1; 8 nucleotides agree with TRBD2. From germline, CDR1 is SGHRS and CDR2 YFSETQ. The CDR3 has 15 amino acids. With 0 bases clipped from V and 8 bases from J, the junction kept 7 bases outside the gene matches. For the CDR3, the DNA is TGCGCCAGCAGCTTGGCCAGCGGGAGTGGGGATGAGCAGTTCTTC. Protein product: CASSLASGSGDEQFF. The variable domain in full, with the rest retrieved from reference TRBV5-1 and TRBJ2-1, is KAGVTQTPRYLIKTRGQQVTLSCSPISGHRSVSWYQQTPGQGLQFLFEYFSETQRNKGNFPGRFSGRQFSNSRSEMNVSTLELGDSALYLCASSLASGSGDEQFFGPGTRLTVL.

CDR3 residues: CASSKEGGRSDSYNQPQHF. The CDR3 nucleotides read TGTGCCAGCAGCAAAGAAGGGGGCAGGTCGGACAGCTATAATCAGCCCCAGCATTTT. The chain recombines TRBV21-1 with TRBJ1-5; the table's D call, TRBD1, was not checked against the DNA. TRBV21-1 is classified as a pseudogene. The CDR3 contains 19 residues.

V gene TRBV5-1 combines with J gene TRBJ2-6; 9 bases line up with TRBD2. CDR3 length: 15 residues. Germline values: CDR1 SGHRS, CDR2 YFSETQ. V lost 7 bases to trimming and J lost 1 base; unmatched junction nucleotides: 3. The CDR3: CASGTSPSGANVLTF. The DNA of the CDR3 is TGCGCCAGCGGGACTAGCCCATCTGGGGCCAACGTCCTGACTTTC.

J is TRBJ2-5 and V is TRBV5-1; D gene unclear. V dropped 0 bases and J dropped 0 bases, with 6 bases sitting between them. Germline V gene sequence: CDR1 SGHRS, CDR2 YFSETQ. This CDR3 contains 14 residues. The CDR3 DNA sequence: TGCGCCAGCAGCTTGGTGGCGGACCAAGAGACCCAGTACTTC. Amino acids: CASSLVADQETQYF. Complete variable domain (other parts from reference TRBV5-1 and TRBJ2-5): KAGVTQTPRYLIKTRGQQVTLSCSPISGHRSVSWYQQTPGQGLQFLFEYFSETQRNKGNFPGRFSGRQFSNSRSEMNVSTLELGDSALYLCASSLVADQETQYFGPGTRLLVL.

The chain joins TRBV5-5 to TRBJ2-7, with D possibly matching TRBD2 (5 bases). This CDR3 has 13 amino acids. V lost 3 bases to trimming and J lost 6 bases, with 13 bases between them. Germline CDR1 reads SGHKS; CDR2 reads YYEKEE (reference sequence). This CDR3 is CASSSDPGSEQYF. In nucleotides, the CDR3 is TGTGCCAGCAGCTCGGACCCTGGGAGCGAGCAGTACTTC.

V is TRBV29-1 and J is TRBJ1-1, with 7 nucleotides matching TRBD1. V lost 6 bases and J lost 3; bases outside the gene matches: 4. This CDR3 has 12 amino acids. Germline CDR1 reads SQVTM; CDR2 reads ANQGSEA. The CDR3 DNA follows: TGCAGCGTAGAGACAGGGCACACTGAAGCTTTCTTT. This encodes CSVETGHTEAFF.

CDR3 sequence reads: CASSRPGQSSFF. CDR3 in DNA: TGTGCCAGCAGCCGACCGGGACAAAGTTCGTTCTTC. The chain is built from TRBV11-2 and TRBJ2-1; maybe TRBD1 (6 bases). CDR1 is SGHAT, CDR2 FQNNGV, per germline. V was cut by 5 bases and J by 15 bases, with 17 bases left in between. CDR3 size: 12 residues.